What follows is one T cell receptor (beta chain) and its context. This clonotype was observed a handful of times. Its binding antigen is unknown. Base qualities are not recorded, but no much larger clone differs from it by a single base. This sample was taken from a study of T-cell reconstitution after alpha-beta-depleted transplantation in children (dated by TCRdb to 2016 to 2017). With regard to the full study: The study quantitatively tracked T-cell immune reconstitution after TCRalphabeta/CD19-depleted allogeneic hematopoietic cell transplantation in children using TCR repertoire profiling.

Study-wide conclusions, independent of this receptor: Apparently early alphabetaT-cell count recovery about two months after transplant reportedly relied on only several hundred rapidly expanded clones derived from non-depleted graft cells. Hyperexpanded clone frequencies declined over subsequent months; after one year, T-cell counts and TCRbeta diversity were mostly attributed to newly produced T cells. In some patients, the high TCRbeta diversity seen at day 60 was put down to recipient T cells and intrathymic progenitors that had survived conditioning.

Library preparation employed PCR. The data were produced on an Illumina HiSeq 2500. TCR libraries were prepared with molecular barcoding, using unique molecular identifiers to normalize TCRbeta repertoire quantification. TCRdb trimmed public reads at Q25 via fastp, called clones via MiXCR and kept in-frame beta chains. Identical CDR3 protein sequences are pooled into one entry, listed with their most common genes and DNA. Within this sample are about 980,000 distinct CDR3 sequences, with under 30% of them counted one time only. The ten largest clones capture over 25% of the sample. At the junction V is shortened by 4 bases and J by 1 base, with 10 bases in between. Including the terminal cysteine and phenylalanine, the CDR3 comprises 13 residues. The sequence is cut down to CDR3 DNA, 39 bases in frame from base 1. Reading the germline V gene gives CDR1 SQVTM and CDR2 ANQGSEA. The meaning of the sample's treatment or condition label: allogeneic hematopoietic cell transplantation with graft depleted of TCRalphabeta T cells and CD19 B cells. Transplant recipients were children who received TCRalphabeta/CD19-depleted allogeneic hematopoietic cell grafts.

The rearranged chain carries TRBV29-1 and TRBJ1-1; a tentative D call is TRBD1 (5 bases match). The source of this sequence is a boy younger than two who had a stem cell transplant for SCID, so the T cells may come from the graft donor. Sample: PBMCs, mostly from graft donor cells, taken 360 days after TCRalphabeta/CD19-depleted stem cell transplant. CDR3 protein: CSVVFGGNTEAFF. The DNA sequence is given as TGCAGCGTTGTTTTTGGGGGGAACACTGAAGCTTTCTTT.